This paragraph reports one T cell receptor (beta chain). Its target is not known. These data belong to a study of T cell responses to AZD1222 COVID-19 vaccine. The study's findings and limits: None of the repertoires were sampled until the peak T cell response had passed.

Only in-frame clones appear in the TCRdb table, and some are missing; sequencing was by immunoSEQ multiplex PCR. The sample lists over 120,000 clones; 80% to 90% were seen once. The TCR originated in an adult in good health. The starting material was peripheral blood, obtained on day 0 of AZD1222 vaccination.

The CDR3, as DNA: TGCAGCGTTCACAGGGATTGGACTGAAGCTTTCTTT. Its translation is CSVHRDWTEAFF. The gene calls are TRBV29-1 and TRBJ1-1; D is perhaps TRBD1 (6 bases). The CDR3 totals 12 residues. Trimming cost V 5 bases and J 5 bases, with 12 bases left between them. The germline CDR1 and CDR2 sequences are SQVTM and ANQGSEA.